This T cell receptor beta chain is from a study of T cell responses to AZD1222 COVID-19 vaccine. As concerns this clone: Its antigen is undetermined.

Looked up from germline, CDR1 is MNHEY and CDR2 is SVGAGI. The CDR3 contains 13 residues. Trimming shortened V by 5 bases and J by 0 bases, and 7 bases separated the two germline ends. Sequencing was performed with immunoSEQ multiplex PCR; in TCRdb, only in-frame clones are kept and a portion is missing. This sample has some 140,000 clones, with roughly nine tenths found just once. Study-level findings and limits: Only 5 or 6 individuals given AZD1222 were seropositive at baseline.

The sequencing used peripheral blood, collected on day 0 of AZD1222 vaccination. The sequence came from an adult in good health. V and J are TRBV6-5 and TRBJ1-1; the D gene is possibly TRBD1 (5 bases). CDR3 coding DNA: TGTGCCAGCAGTACGACAGTGAACACTGAAGCTTTCTTT. Its translation: CASSTTVNTEAFF.